The present T cell receptor beta chain was sequenced within a study of beta chain features in type 1 diabetes. Sequenced material consisted of expressed TCRB transcripts (all of the isolated RNA was reverse transcribed). Produced via immunoSEQ multiplex PCR; TCRdb's table is partial and in-frame only. Altogether 300,000 to 400,000 clones are present, roughly 12% being singletons, with the ten largest covering around 0.02%. Looked up from germline, CDR1 is SEHNR and CDR2 is FQNEAQ (reference sequence). Trimming removed 6 bases from V and 3 bases from J, with 17 bases in between. The CDR3 is 15 amino acids. This clone was counted ten times or more.

The clonotype comes from a man in his late teens or twenties in good health. This chain connects TRBV7-9 to TRBJ2-5, with D tentatively TRBD1 (6 bases). The specimen sequenced was naive CD4+ T cells from blood. The CDR3 loop is CASSLPQGYEETQYF. CDR3 DNA sequence: TGTGCCAGCAGTTTACCACAGGGATACGAAGAGACCCAGTACTTC.